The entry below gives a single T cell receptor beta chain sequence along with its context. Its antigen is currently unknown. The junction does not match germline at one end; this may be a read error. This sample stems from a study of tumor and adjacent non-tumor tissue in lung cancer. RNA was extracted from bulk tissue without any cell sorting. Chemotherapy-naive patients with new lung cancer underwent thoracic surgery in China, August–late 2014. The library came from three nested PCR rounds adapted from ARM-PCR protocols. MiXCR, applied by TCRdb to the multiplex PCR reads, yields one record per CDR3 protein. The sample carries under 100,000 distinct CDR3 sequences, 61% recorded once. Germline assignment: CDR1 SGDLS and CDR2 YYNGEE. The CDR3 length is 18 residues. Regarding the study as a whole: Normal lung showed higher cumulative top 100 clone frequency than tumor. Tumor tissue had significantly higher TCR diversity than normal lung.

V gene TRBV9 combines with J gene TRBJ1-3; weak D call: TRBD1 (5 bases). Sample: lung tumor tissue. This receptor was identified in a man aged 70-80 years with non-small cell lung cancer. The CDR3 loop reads CAISDSPGQKVSGNTIYF. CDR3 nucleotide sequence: TGTGCCATCAGCGATTCCCCAGGACAAAAAGTCTCTGGAAACACCATATATTTT. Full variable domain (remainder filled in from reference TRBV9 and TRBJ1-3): DSGVTQTPKHLITATGQRVTLRCSPRSGDLSVYWYQQSLDQGLQFLIQYYNGEERAKGNILERFSAQQFPDLHSELNLSSLELGDSALYFCAISDSPGQKVSGNTIYFGEGSWLTVV.